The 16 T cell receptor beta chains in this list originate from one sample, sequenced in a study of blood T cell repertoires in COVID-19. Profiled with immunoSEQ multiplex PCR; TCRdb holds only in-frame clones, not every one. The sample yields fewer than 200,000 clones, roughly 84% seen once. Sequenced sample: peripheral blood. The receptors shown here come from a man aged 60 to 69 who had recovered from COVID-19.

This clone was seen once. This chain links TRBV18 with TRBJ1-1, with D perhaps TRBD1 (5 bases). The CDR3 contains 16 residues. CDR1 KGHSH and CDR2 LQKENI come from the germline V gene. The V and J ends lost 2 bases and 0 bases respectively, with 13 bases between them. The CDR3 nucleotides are TGTGCCAGCTCACCAACCCAGGGCCTCATGAACACTGAAGCTTTCTTT. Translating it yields CASSPTQGLMNTEAFF.

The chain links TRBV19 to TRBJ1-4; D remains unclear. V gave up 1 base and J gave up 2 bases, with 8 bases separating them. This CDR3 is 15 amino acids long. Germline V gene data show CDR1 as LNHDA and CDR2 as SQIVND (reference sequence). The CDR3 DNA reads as TGTGCCAGTAGTATAGCCGGGAAGACTAATGAAAAACTGTTTTTT. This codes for CASSIAGKTNEKLFF.

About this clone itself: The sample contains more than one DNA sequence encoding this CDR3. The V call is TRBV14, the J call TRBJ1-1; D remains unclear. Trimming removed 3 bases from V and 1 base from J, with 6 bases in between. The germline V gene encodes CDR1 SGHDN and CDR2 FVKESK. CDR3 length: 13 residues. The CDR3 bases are TGTGCCAGCAGCCAGTTCAGGAACACTGAAGCTTTCTTT. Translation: CASSQFRNTEAFF.

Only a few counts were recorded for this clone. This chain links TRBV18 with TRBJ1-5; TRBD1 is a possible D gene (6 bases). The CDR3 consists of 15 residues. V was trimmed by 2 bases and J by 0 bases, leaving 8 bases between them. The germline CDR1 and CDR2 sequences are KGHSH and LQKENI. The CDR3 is CASSPTGNSNQPQHF. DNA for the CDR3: TGTGCCAGCTCACCAACAGGGAATAGCAATCAGCCCCAGCATTTT.

CDR3 coding DNA: TGTGCCAGCAGCGTAGTTGTGGGGGGGCTCCACGAGCAGTACTTC. Protein: CASSVVVGGLHEQYF. The chain joins TRBV9 to TRBJ2-7; tentative D call: TRBD2 (7 bases). Per germline, CDR1 SGDLS and CDR2 YYNGEE. The CDR3 totals 15 residues. V shed 0 bases and J shed 5 bases, with 15 bases lying between them.

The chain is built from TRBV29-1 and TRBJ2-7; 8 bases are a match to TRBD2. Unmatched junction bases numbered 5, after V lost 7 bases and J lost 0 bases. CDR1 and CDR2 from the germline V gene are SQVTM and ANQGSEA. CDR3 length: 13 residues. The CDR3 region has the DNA TGCAGCGGGCGGCGGGGGGACTCCTACGAGCAGTACTTC. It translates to CSGRRGDSYEQYF.

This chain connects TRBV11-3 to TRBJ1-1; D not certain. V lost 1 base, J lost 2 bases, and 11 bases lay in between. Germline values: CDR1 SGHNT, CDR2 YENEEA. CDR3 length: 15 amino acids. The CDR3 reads CASSLGGAGNTEAFF. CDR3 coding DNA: TGTGCCAGCAGCTTAGGCGGTGCGGGAAACACTGAAGCTTTCTTT.

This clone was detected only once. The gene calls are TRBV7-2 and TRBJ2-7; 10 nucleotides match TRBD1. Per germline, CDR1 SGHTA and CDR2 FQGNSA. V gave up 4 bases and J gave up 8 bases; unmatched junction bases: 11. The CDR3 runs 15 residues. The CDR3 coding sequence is TGTGCCAGCAGCTCAGGACAGGGGGGCCCTGGAAAGCAGTACTTC. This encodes CASSSGQGGPGKQYF.

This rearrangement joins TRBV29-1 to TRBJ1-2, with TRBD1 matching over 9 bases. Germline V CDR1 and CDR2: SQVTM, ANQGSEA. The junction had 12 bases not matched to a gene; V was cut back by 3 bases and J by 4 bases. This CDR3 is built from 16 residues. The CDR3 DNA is TGCAGCGTTGATCGCATACCGGGACAGGGCATCTATGGCTACACCTTC. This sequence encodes CSVDRIPGQGIYGYTF.

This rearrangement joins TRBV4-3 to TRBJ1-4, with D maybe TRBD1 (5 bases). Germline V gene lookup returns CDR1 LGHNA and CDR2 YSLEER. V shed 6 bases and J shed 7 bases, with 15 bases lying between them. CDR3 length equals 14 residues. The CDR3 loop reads CASSQGMGIEKLFF. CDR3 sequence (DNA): TGCGCCAGCAGTCAGGGTATGGGAATTGAAAAACTGTTTTTT.

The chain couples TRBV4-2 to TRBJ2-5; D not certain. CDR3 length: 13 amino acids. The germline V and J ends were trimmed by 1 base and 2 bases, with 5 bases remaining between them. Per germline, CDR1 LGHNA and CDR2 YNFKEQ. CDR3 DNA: TGTGCCAGCAGCCAAGGTCGTCAAGAGACCCAGTACTTC. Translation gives CASSQGRQETQYF.

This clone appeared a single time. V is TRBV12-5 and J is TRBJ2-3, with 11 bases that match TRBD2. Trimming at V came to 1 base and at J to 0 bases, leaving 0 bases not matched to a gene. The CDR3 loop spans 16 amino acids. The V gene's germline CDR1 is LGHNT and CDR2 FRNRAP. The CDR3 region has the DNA TGTGCTAGTGGTTTGGGACTAGCGGGGAGCACAGATACGCAGTATTTT. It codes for CASGLGLAGSTDTQYF.

The CDR3 region is CASSHWTAMNTEAFF. The CDR3 bases are TGTGCCAGCAGCCATTGGACAGCTATGAACACTGAAGCTTTCTTT. This chain uses TRBV7-9 with TRBJ1-1; tentatively, D is TRBD1 (6 bases). The V end was cut by 5 bases, the J end by 0 bases, with 13 bases between. Germline V gene data show CDR1 as SEHNR and CDR2 as FQNEAQ (reference sequence). The CDR3 has 15 residues.

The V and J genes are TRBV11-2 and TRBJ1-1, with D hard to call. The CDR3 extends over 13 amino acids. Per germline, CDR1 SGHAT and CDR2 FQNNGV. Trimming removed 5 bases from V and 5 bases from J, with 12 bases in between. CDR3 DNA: TGTGCCAGCAGCCCCCGGAGGAGGACTGAAGCTTTCTTT. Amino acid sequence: CASSPRRRTEAFF.

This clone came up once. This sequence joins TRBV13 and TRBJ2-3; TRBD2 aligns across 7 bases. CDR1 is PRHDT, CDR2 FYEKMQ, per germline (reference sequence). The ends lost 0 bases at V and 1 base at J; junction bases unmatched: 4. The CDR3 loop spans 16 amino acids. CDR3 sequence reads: CASSLGRGDGTDTQYF. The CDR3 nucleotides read TGTGCCAGCAGCTTAGGTCGGGGGGACGGCACAGATACGCAGTATTTT. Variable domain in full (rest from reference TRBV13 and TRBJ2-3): AAGVIQSPRHLIKEKRETATLKCYPIPRHDTVYWYQQGPGQDPQFLISFYEKMQSDKGSIPDRFSAQQFSDYHSELNMSSLELGDSALYFCASSLGRGDGTDTQYFGPGTRLTVL.

The chain's CDR3 is CATRSGTANTGELFF. CDR3 DNA: TGTGCCACCAGATCCGGGACAGCCAACACCGGGGAGCTGTTTTTT. V gene TRBV15 combines with J gene TRBJ2-2, with TRBD1 matching over 7 bases. The length of the CDR3 is 15 residues. In germline, CDR1 is LNHNV, CDR2 YYDKDF (reference sequence). V lost 6 bases, J lost 2 bases, and 6 bases stayed unmatched.